The 10 T cell receptor beta chains listed next were all sequenced from one sample in a study of blood T cell repertoires in COVID-19. The assay was immunoSEQ multiplex PCR, and TCRdb's table has in-frame clones only and misses some. The data show around 200,000 clones, with about 86% seen just once and 0.7% to 0.9% held by the top ten. The sequenced material came from peripheral blood. The receptors shown here come from a woman in her late teens or twenties who had recovered from COVID-19.

The rearrangement joins TRBV7-9 to TRBJ1-4, with TRBD1 as a possible D gene (5 bases). Between the trimmed V and J ends, which lost 0 bases and 7 bases, there was a span of 15 bases. The CDR3 totals 16 residues. The germline V gene encodes CDR1 SEHNR and CDR2 FQNEAQ (reference sequence). CDR3 in amino acids: CASSLAWRQPSEKLFF. The CDR3 coding sequence is TGTGCCAGCAGCTTAGCATGGAGACAGCCCAGTGAAAAACTGTTTTTT. The full variable domain, rest sourced from reference TRBV7-9 and TRBJ1-4, is DTGVSQNPRHKITKRGQNVTFRCDPISEHNRLYWYRQTLGQGPEFLTYFQNEAQLEKSRLLSDRFSAERPKGSFSTLEIQRTEQGDSAMYLCASSLAWRQPSEKLFFGSGTQLSVL.

The rearrangement links TRBV6-2 or TRBV6-3 to TRBJ1-1; no firm D call. This CDR3 has 15 residues. Germline values: CDR1 MNHEY, CDR2 SVGEGT. Deletions cut 2 bases from V and 2 bases from J, with 12 bases between. The CDR3: CASSYNGMGNTEAFF. The CDR3 DNA reads TGTGCCAGCAGTTACAACGGGATGGGTAACACTGAAGCTTTCTTT.

This clone appeared once. The rearrangement joins TRBV3-1 (or the pseudogene TRBV3-2) to TRBJ2-1; 8 bases map to TRBD2. V shed 3 bases and J 5 bases; nucleotides not matched to a gene: 12. In germline, CDR1 is LGHDT, CDR2 YNNKEL (reference sequence). The CDR3 sequence is 17 residues long. DNA for the CDR3: TGTGCCAGCAGCCACCCCCGGCTAGCGGGCCGAAACAATGAGCAGTTCTTC. This codes for CASSHPRLAGRNNEQFF.

The chain recombines TRBV4-1 with TRBJ1-4; TRBD1 matches 9 bases. Germline-derived CDR1 and CDR2 are MGHRA and YSYEKL. The junction had 17 bases not matched to a gene; V was cut back by 4 bases and J by 8 bases. The CDR3 is 18 amino acids. CDR3 coding DNA: TGCGCCAGCAGCCTACTAACGAGGGGCTACAGGGGGCGGGAAAAACTGTTTTTT. It yields the protein CASSLLTRGYRGREKLFF.

V and J are TRBV5-4 and TRBJ1-1; D is ambiguous. CDR1 is SGHNT, CDR2 YYREEE, per germline (reference sequence). V lost 4 bases, J lost 1 base, and 8 bases lay in between. The CDR3 has 13 amino acids. The CDR3 loop is CASSNRANTEAFF. The CDR3 DNA follows: TGTGCCAGCAGCAACCGAGCGAACACTGAAGCTTTCTTT.

This chain joins TRBV19 and TRBJ1-3; D is uncertain. V was trimmed by 6 bases and J by 4 bases, leaving 13 bases between them. Germline V CDR1 and CDR2: LNHDA, SQIVND (reference sequence). CDR3 length: 14 residues. The CDR3 loop is CASSSGGRGNTIYF. CDR3 bases: TGTGCCAGTAGCAGCGGAGGACGAGGAAACACCATATATTTT.

V gene TRBV7-2 combines with J gene TRBJ1-1; D gene uncertain. The CDR3 is made up of 14 amino acids. The V and J ends lost 1 base and 1 base respectively, with 7 bases between them. Germline values: CDR1 SGHTA, CDR2 FQGNSA. CDR3 residues: CASSLEPRNTEAFF. Written as DNA, the CDR3 is TGTGCCAGCAGCTTAGAGCCTAGGAACACTGAAGCTTTCTTT.

The chain uses TRBV30 and TRBJ1-6; D gene unclear. CDR3 length equals 15 residues. V lost 2 bases, J lost 9 bases, and 17 bases lay in between. CDR1 and CDR2 (germline): GTSNPN, SVGIG (reference sequence). In DNA form, the CDR3 reads TGTGCCTGGAGTTTCACGGGGTTAGCGGTTTCACCCCTCCACTTT. Translating gives CAWSFTGLAVSPLHF.

The rearrangement links TRBV6-5 to TRBJ2-1; 7 nucleotides agree with TRBD2. Trimming cost V 8 bases and J 2 bases; bases outside gene matches: 3. Per germline, CDR1 MNHEY and CDR2 SVGAGI. The CDR3 length is 13 residues. The CDR3 DNA reads TGTGCCAGCCAACGGGGGGCCTACAATGAGCAGTTCTTC. Protein: CASQRGAYNEQFF.

The chain employs TRBV7-3 and TRBJ1-1; perhaps TRBD1 as D (5 bases). CDR3 size: 15 residues. Germline CDR1 SGHTA, CDR2 FQGTGA. The V gene lost 2 bases and the J gene lost 1 base, with 11 bases spanning the gap. CDR3 nucleotide sequence: TGTGCCAGCAGCTTACAACAGGTTCCGAACACTGAAGCTTTCTTT. Encoded protein: CASSLQQVPNTEAFF. The full variable domain, with the rest looked up from reference TRBV7-3 and TRBJ1-1, is GAGVSQTPSNKVTEKGKYVELRCDPISGHTALYWYRQSLGQGPEFLIYFQGTGAADDSGLPNDRFFAVRPEGSVSTLKIQRTERGDSAVYLCASSLQQVPNTEAFFGQGTRLTVV.